This T cell receptor beta chain originates from a study of T cell responses to AZD1222 COVID-19 vaccine. Study-level findings and limits: None of the repertoires were sampled until the peak T cell response had passed. The study identified only six AZD1222 recipients as seropositive at baseline.

V lost 6 bases and J lost 1, with 22 bases in between. In germline, CDR1 is MDHEN, CDR2 SYDVKM. The CDR3 totals 18 residues. As to this clone: Its specificity is unknown.

This table comes from immunoSEQ multiplex PCR, and its TCRdb copy is limited to in-frame clones, with some not included. The table has approximately 180,000 clones, 70% to 90% seen once. The TCR was taken from an adult in good health. The sequenced sample was peripheral blood, obtained on day 0 of AZD1222 vaccination. The chain couples TRBV28 to TRBJ1-5, with D perhaps matching TRBD1 (6 bases). The CDR3 coding sequence is TGTGCCAGCAGGTCGGGGGCCTTGTTGGTCCGGAGCAATCAGCCCCAGCATTTT. It is translated as CASRSGALLVRSNQPQHF.